This TCR beta chain stems from a study of cytomegalovirus exposure and HLA in healthy donors. Study at large: Counted in an early data release were about 85 million unique TCRs from HLA-typed donors. Findings of the study overall: Productive rates of about 87% or about 30% were seen for most TCR beta V segments in an earlier analysis.

This PCR relied on a set of 60 Vbeta primers and 13 Jbeta primers. The table came from immunoSEQ multiplex PCR; TCRdb's copy has only in-frame clones and leaves some out. The sample consists of 150,000 to 200,000 clones, around four fifths of them appearing once. Comments on this clone: What it recognizes is unknown.

The TCR comes from a female donor in good health and CMV-seronegative. Sequencing was carried out using PBMCs.

This chain's CDR3 is CASSTKQGAGEQYF. Written as DNA, the CDR3 is TGTGCCAGTAGTACAAAACAGGGGGCGGGGGAGCAGTACTTC. The rearrangement uses TRBV19 and TRBJ2-7, with TRBD1 identical over 9 bases. This CDR3 is 14 amino acids long. Germline V gene sequence: CDR1 LNHDA, CDR2 SQIVND (reference sequence). V was pared by 4 bases and J by 7 bases, with 8 bases of the junction left unmatched.